Shown below are 9 T cell receptor beta chains from a single sample sequenced in a study of blood T cell repertoires in COVID-19. TCRdb keeps only in-frame clones here, not all; method: immunoSEQ multiplex PCR. Of more than 150,000 clones listed, roughly four fifths are singletons. The sequenced sample was peripheral blood. These receptors were taken from a woman aged 40 to 50 with acute or convalescent COVID-19.

This clone has a single count. This chain joins TRBV24-1 and TRBJ1-3; D possibly corresponds to TRBD1 (6 bases). There are 15 residues in the CDR3. Trimming shortened V by 2 bases and J by 2 bases, and 9 bases separated the two germline ends. Looked up from germline, CDR1 is KGHDR and CDR2 is SFDVKD. CDR3 in DNA: TGTGCCACCAGTGATTCACAGGGAACTGGAAACACCATATATTTT. Translated: CATSDSQGTGNTIYF.

This clone has just a few counts. J is TRBJ1-1 and V is TRBV7-3, with D unresolved. The CDR3 has 13 amino acids. The V and J ends lost 3 bases and 4 bases respectively, with 9 bases between them. The V gene's germline CDR1 is SGHTA and CDR2 FQGTGA. The CDR3 nucleotides read TGTGCCAGCAGCTTCACACCGGGCACTGAAGCTTTCTTT. Protein product: CASSFTPGTEAFF. Together with reference TRBV7-3 and TRBJ1-1, the CDR3 gives the full variable domain: GAGVSQTPSNKVTEKGKYVELRCDPISGHTALYWYRQSLGQGPEFLIYFQGTGAADDSGLPNDRFFAVRPEGSVSTLKIQRTERGDSAVYLCASSFTPGTEAFFGQGTRLTVV.

The chain recombines TRBV5-1 with TRBJ2-5; tentative D call: TRBD1 (6 bases). Trimming took off 4 bases at V and 1 base at J, with 11 bases between the two ends. This CDR3 has 14 residues. Germline lookup yields CDR1 SGHRS and CDR2 YFSETQ. CDR3 protein: CASSIQGSQETQYF. As DNA, the CDR3 is TGCGCCAGCAGCATACAGGGCTCCCAAGAGACCCAGTACTTC.

The chain employs TRBV27 and TRBJ2-3; possible D gene TRBD2, 5 bases. The CDR3 has 16 amino acids. V was pared by 5 bases and J by 2 bases, with 17 bases between. CDR1 is MNHEY, CDR2 SMNVEV, per germline (reference sequence). CDR3 coding DNA: TGTGCCAGCAGTCCCTTTGCTAGCCCGTACACAGATACGCAGTATTTT. Translating it yields CASSPFASPYTDTQYF.

The V and J genes are TRBV30 and TRBJ2-5; D remains ambiguous. V lost 0 bases and J 5 bases, leaving 10 bases between the germline ends. CDR3 size: 13 residues. Germline V gene lookup returns CDR1 GTSNPN and CDR2 SVGIG (reference sequence). CDR3 DNA: TGTGCCTGGAGTGTAAACCCGAGGGAGACCCAGTACTTC. Amino acids: CAWSVNPRETQYF.

J is TRBJ1-2 and V is TRBV2, with 7 bases lining up with TRBD1. The CDR3 sequence is 15 residues long. CDR1 is SNHLY and CDR2 is FYNNEI in the germline V gene. V lost 0 bases and J lost 3; bases outside the gene matches: 4. The CDR3 region is CASSEASRGYYGYTF. The CDR3 nucleotides are TGTGCCAGCAGTGAAGCCAGCAGGGGGTACTATGGCTACACCTTC.

The V gene is TRBV6-5, the J gene TRBJ2-5; D gene unclear. The CDR3 has 16 amino acids. V shed 2 bases and J shed 5 bases, with 18 bases lying between them. From germline, CDR1 is MNHEY and CDR2 SVGAGI. The CDR3 DNA reads as TGTGCCAGCAGTTACACAGCACCTGGGCTTCGGGAGACCCAGTACTTC. Its protein product is CASSYTAPGLRETQYF.

The rearrangement joins TRBV13 to TRBJ2-2, with 11 bases fitting TRBD1. CDR1 PRHDT and CDR2 FYEKMQ come from the germline V gene (reference sequence). The V segment lost 5 bases and the J segment 4 bases; nucleotides outside the gene matches: 3. The CDR3 is made up of 15 amino acids. CDR3 protein: CASSEGTGGTGELFF. CDR3 bases: TGTGCCAGCAGCGAAGGGACAGGGGGCACCGGGGAGCTGTTTTTT.

The chain combines TRBV7-2 with TRBJ2-2; 7 bases align to TRBD2. This CDR3 has 15 residues. V shed 5 bases, J shed 2 bases, and the junction held 5 bases outside the gene matches. CDR1 is SGHTA and CDR2 is FQGNSA in the germline V gene. The CDR3 spells CASSKTSPNTGELFF. The CDR3 coding sequence is TGTGCCAGCAGCAAGACTAGCCCAAACACCGGGGAGCTGTTTTTT.